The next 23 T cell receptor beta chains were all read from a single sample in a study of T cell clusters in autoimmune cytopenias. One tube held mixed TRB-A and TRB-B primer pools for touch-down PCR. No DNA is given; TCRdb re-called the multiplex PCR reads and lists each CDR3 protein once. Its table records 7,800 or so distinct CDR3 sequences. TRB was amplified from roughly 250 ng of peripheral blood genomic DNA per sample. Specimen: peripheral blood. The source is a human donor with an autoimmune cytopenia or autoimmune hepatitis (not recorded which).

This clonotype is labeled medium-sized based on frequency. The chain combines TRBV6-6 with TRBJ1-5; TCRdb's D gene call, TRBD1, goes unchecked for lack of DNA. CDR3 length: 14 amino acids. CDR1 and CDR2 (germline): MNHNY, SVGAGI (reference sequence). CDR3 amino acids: CASSYDSITQPQHF.

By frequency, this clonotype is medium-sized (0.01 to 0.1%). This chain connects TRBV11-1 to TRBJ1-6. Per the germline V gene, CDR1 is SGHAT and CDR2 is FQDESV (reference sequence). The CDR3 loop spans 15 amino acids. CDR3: CASSLAGLPNSPLHF.

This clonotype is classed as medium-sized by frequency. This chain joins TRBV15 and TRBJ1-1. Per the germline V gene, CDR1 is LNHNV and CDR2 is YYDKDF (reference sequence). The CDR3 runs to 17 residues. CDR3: CATSRDKGPSGNTEAFF.

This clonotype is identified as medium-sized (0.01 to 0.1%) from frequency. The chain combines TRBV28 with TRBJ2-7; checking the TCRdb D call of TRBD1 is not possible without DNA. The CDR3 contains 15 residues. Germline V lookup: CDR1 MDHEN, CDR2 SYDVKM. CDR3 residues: CASSLTVRGLIEQYF.

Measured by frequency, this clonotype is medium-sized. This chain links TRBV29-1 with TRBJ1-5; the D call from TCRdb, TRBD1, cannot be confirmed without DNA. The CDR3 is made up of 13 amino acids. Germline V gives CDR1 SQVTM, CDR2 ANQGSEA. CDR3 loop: CSVGPGGNQPQHF.

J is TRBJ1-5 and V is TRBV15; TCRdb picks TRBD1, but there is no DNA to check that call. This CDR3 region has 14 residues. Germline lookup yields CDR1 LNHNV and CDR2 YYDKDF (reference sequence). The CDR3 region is CATSSQGSNQPQHF.

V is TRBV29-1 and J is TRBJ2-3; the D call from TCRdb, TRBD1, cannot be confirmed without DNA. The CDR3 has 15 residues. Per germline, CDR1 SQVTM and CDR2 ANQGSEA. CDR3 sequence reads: CSVGSPRGSTDTQYF.

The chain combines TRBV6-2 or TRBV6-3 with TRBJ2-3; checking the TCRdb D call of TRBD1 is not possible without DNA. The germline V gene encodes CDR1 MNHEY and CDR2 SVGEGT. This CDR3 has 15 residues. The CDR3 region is CASSVRSPATDTQYF.

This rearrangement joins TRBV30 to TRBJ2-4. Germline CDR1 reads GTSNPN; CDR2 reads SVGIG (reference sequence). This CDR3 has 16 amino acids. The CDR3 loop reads CAWSVQPSLGKNIQYF. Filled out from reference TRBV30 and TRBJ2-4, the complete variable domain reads SQTIHQWPATLVQPVGSPLSLECTVEGTSNPNLYWYRQAAGRGLQLLFYSVGIGQISSEVPQNLSASRPQDRQFILSSKKLLLSDSGFYLCAWSVQPSLGKNIQYFGAGTRLSVL.

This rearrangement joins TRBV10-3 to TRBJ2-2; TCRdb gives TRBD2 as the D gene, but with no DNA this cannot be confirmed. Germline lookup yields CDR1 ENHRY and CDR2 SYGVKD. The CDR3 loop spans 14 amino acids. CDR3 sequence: CAIRQALDVGELFF.

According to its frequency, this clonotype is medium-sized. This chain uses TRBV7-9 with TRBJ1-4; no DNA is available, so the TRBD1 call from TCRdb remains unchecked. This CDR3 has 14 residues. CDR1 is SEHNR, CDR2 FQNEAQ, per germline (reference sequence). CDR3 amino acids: CASSLPRGREKLFF.

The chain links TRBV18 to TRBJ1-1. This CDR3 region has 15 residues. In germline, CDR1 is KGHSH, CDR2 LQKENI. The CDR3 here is CASSPPGVMNTEAFF.

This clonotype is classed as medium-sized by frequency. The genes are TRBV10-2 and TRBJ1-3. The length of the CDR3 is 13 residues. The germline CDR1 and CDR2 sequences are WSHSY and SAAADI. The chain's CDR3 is CASSESFRNTIYF.

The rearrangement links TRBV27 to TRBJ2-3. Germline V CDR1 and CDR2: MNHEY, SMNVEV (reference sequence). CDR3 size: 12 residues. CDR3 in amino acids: CASSLEFGTQYF.

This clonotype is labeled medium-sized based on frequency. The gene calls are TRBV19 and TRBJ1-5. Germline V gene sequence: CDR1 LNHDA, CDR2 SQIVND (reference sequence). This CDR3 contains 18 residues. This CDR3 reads CASSIEIRGRLGNQPQHF.

The CDR3 here is CARSFQTGSNTGELFF. The chain has TRBV7-2 and TRBJ2-2; the TCRdb D gene call, TRBD1, has no DNA to confirm it. Germline V gene sequence: CDR1 SGHTA, CDR2 FQGNSA. CDR3 length: 16 amino acids.

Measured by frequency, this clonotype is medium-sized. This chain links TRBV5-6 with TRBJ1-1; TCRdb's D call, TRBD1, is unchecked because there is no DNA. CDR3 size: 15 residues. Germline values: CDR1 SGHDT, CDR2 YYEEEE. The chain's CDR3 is CASSFFGQLNTEAFF.

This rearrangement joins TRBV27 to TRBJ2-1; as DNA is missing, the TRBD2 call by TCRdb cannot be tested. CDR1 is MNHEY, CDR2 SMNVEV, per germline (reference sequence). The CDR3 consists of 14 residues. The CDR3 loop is CASRGAGVRNEQFF.

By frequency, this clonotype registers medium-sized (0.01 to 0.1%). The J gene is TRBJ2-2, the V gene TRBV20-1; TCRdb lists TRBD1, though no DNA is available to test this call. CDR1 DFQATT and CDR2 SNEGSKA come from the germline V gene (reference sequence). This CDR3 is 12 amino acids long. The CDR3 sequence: CSACPRSGELFF.

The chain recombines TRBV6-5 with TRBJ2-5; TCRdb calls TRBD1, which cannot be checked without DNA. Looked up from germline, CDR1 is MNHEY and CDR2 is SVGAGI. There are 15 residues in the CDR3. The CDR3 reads CASSYSWTGGETQYF.

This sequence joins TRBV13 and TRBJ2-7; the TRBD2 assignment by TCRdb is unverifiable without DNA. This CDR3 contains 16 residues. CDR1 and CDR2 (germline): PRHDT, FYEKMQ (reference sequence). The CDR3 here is CASSPGLAGLSYEQYF.

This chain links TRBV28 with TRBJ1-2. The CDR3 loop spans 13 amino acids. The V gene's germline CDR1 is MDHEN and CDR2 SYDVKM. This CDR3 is CASSFNQIDGYTF.

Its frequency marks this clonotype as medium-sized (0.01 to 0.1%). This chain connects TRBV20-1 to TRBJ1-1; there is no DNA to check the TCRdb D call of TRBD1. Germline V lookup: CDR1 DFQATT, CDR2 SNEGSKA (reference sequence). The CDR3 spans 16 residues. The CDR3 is CSARGGQGATNTEAFF.